The 21 T cell receptor beta chains below all came from one sample that was sequenced in a study of OX40 agonist ivuxolimab in advanced cancers. Sequencing was performed with immunoSEQ multiplex PCR; in TCRdb, only in-frame clones are kept and a portion is missing. The data show 70,000 or so clones, more than 75% seen once. The starting material was CD4+ or CD8+ T cells sorted from blood, obtained in a trial of the OX40 agonist ivuxolimab. The origin of the receptors is an adult with an advanced solid tumor such as melanoma, head and neck, liver or kidney cancer.

This clone showed up just once. The chain uses TRBV28 and TRBJ2-7; 12 positions agree with TRBD2. V shed 7 bases and J 3 bases; nucleotides not matched to a gene: 4. CDR3 length: 14 amino acids. Germline CDR1 and CDR2: MDHEN and SYDVKM. The CDR3 DNA reads TGTGCCAGCATCCTGACTAGCGGGAGCTACGAGCAGTACTTC. It specifies CASILTSGSYEQYF.

Comment on this clone: Relative to the germline gene, one junction end is altered; a read error may explain this. CDR3: CASSQARDYTF. The CDR3 region has the DNA TGTGCCAGCAGTCAAGCCCGGGACTACACCTTC. This sequence joins TRBV6-1 and TRBJ1-2; D remains ambiguous. The germline V gene encodes CDR1 MNHNS and CDR2 SASEGT. The CDR3 covers 11 residues.

The genes are TRBV5-4 and TRBJ2-7; D uncertain. Trimming cost V 4 bases and J 3 bases, with 17 bases left between them. Germline V gene data show CDR1 as SGHNT and CDR2 as YYREEE (reference sequence). The CDR3 consists of 15 residues. The CDR3 protein is CASSPALGRDYEQYF. The CDR3 coding sequence is TGTGCCAGCAGCCCCGCATTGGGTAGAGACTACGAGCAGTACTTC.

V and J are TRBV11-3 and TRBJ2-1; D possibly corresponds to TRBD2 (5 bases). Germline V gene data show CDR1 as SGHNT and CDR2 as YENEEA. V shed 2 bases and J shed 5 bases, with 7 bases lying between them. This CDR3 contains 13 residues. The CDR3, as DNA: TGTGCCAGCAGCTTATCGGGGAACAATGAGCAGTTCTTC. Its protein product is CASSLSGNNEQFF. The whole variable domain, filled in from reference TRBV11-3 and TRBJ2-1, reads EAGVVQSPRYKIIEKKQPVAFWCNPISGHNTLYWYLQNLGQGPELLIRYENEEAVDDSQLPKDRFSAERLKGVDSTLKIQPAELGDSAVYLCASSLSGNNEQFFGPGTRLTVL.

The J gene is TRBJ2-7, the V gene TRBV5-6; D is perhaps TRBD1 (5 bases). The V end lost 0 bases, the J end lost 2 bases, and 9 bases lay between the germline ends. This CDR3 has 14 amino acids. Germline V lookup: CDR1 SGHDT, CDR2 YYEEEE. The CDR3: CASSLAGFPYEQYF. The CDR3 nucleotides are TGTGCCAGCAGCTTGGCAGGGTTCCCCTACGAGCAGTACTTC.

The V gene is TRBV29-1, the J gene TRBJ1-5, with a possible D match to TRBD1 (5 bases). Germline CDR1 and CDR2: SQVTM and ANQGSEA. The length of the CDR3 is 16 residues. Deletions cut 6 bases from V and 2 bases from J, with 20 bases between. The CDR3: CSVIPEGDGGNQPQHF. The CDR3 nucleotides are TGCAGCGTCATCCCGGAAGGGGATGGTGGCAATCAGCCCCAGCATTTT.

The genes are TRBV7-6 and TRBJ2-1; TRBD1 might be the D (5 bases). The CDR3 loop spans 11 amino acids. Trimming stripped 6 bases from V and 8 bases from J, with 8 bases between. The germline gives CDR1 SGHVS, CDR2 FNYEAQ. In nucleotides, the CDR3 is TGTGCCAGCAGTTTACAGGATGAGCAGTTCTTC. Its translation is CASSLQDEQFF.

The V and J genes are TRBV28 and TRBJ1-2; unclear D gene. CDR1 is MDHEN, CDR2 SYDVKM, per germline. Trimming stripped 4 bases from V and 0 bases from J, with 12 bases between. The CDR3 is 15 amino acids. CDR3 loop: CASSSPFSANYGYTF. The CDR3 DNA reads as TGTGCCAGCAGTTCCCCGTTTTCAGCTAACTATGGCTACACCTTC.

This chain joins TRBV6-5 and TRBJ2-2; D may be TRBD1 (7 bases). The CDR3 consists of 16 residues. V lost 3 bases to trimming and J lost 5 bases, with 16 bases between them. The germline V gene has CDR1 MNHEY and CDR2 SVGAGI. The CDR3 DNA sequence: TGTGCCAGCAGTTATGACAGGGTTCGGGAGACCGGGGAGCTGTTTTTT. Protein product: CASSYDRVRETGELFF.

V and J are TRBV25-1 and TRBJ2-3, with unresolved D. The CDR3 runs 15 residues. V shed 3 bases and J shed 0 bases, with 10 bases lying between them. The germline V gene has CDR1 MGHDK and CDR2 SYGVNS. The CDR3 reads CASSDLGSSTDTQYF. CDR3 sequence (DNA): TGTGCCAGCAGTGACCTGGGCTCTAGCACAGATACGCAGTATTTT.

The chain recombines TRBV2 with TRBJ2-7; D is ambiguous. Germline-derived CDR1 and CDR2 are SNHLY and FYNNEI. With 4 bases removed from V and 4 bases from J, the gap between germline ends came to 11 bases. The CDR3 runs 13 residues. The CDR3 sequence is CASSGGLGYEQYF. The CDR3 region has the DNA TGTGCCAGCAGTGGAGGTTTAGGTTACGAGCAGTACTTC.

This clone has only one observation. The CDR3 spells CASSSGLAYEQYF. As DNA, the CDR3 is TGTGCCAGCAGCTCGGGACTAGCCTACGAGCAGTACTTC. The V and J genes are TRBV5-6 and TRBJ2-7; the match to TRBD2 covers 8 bases. The trim removed 3 bases at V and 2 bases at J, leaving 1 base unmatched. The germline V gene encodes CDR1 SGHDT and CDR2 YYEEEE. The CDR3 sequence is 13 residues long.

In this sample, this clone turned up once. The chain combines TRBV7-2 with TRBJ2-7, with a possible D match to TRBD1 (5 bases). The germline V gene encodes CDR1 SGHTA and CDR2 FQGNSA. The CDR3 contains 14 residues. The V and J ends lost 0 bases and 7 bases respectively, with 13 bases between them. CDR3 DNA sequence: TGTGCCAGCAGCTTAGCACCAGGGTCAGATGAGCAGTACTTC. Its translation is CASSLAPGSDEQYF.

This sequence joins TRBV4-1 and TRBJ2-1; 9 bases match TRBD1. The ends lost 0 bases at V and 9 bases at J; junction bases unmatched: 3. This CDR3 is 14 amino acids long. CDR1 is MGHRA and CDR2 is YSYEKL in the germline V gene. CDR3 DNA: TGCGCCAGCAGCCAAGATACAGGGGGCCGTGAGCAGTTCTTC. This encodes CASSQDTGGREQFF.

This chain links TRBV4-2 with TRBJ1-1; D unresolved. Trimming pared 1 base from V and 1 base from J, leaving 7 bases between. The length of the CDR3 is 14 residues. Germline CDR1 LGHNA, CDR2 YNFKEQ. The CDR3 region has the DNA TGTGCCAGCAGCCAAGTCGACGAGAACACTGAAGCTTTCTTT. This encodes CASSQVDENTEAFF.

The chain combines TRBV5-4 with TRBJ1-2; D is ambiguous. The germline CDR1 and CDR2 sequences are SGHNT and YYREEE (reference sequence). The CDR3 has 17 residues. Trimming took 0 bases from V and 7 from J, leaving 22 bases between them. The CDR3 reads CASSLVEAGSGSGGYTF. The CDR3 DNA sequence: TGTGCCAGCAGCTTGGTGGAGGCAGGAAGCGGGTCGGGTGGCTACACCTTC.

The V call is TRBV19, the J call TRBJ2-3; D unresolved. Germline V lookup: CDR1 LNHDA, CDR2 SQIVND (reference sequence). The V end lost 9 bases, the J end lost 2 bases, and 15 bases lay between the germline ends. The CDR3 is made up of 14 amino acids. CDR3 bases: TGTGCCAGCCAGGCTTTAATTCTCACAGATACGCAGTATTTT. It translates to CASQALILTDTQYF.

This clone was counted once. The chain uses TRBV29-1 and TRBJ1-5; TRBD1 matches at 12 bases. CDR3 length: 14 amino acids. CDR1 is SQVTM, CDR2 ANQGSEA, per germline. V shed 7 bases, J shed 4 bases, and the junction held 5 bases outside the gene matches. CDR3 nucleotides: TGCAGCGGAGGGACAGGGGGCTTTAATCAGCCCCAGCATTTT. This encodes CSGGTGGFNQPQHF.

This chain's CDR3 is CASLQLAGVIDEQYF. The CDR3 nucleotides are TGTGCCAGCCTCCAACTAGCGGGAGTCATCGACGAGCAGTACTTC. V and J are TRBV6-1 and TRBJ2-7, with 11 positions matching TRBD2. CDR3 length: 15 amino acids. Per germline, CDR1 MNHNS and CDR2 SASEGT. J gave up 5 bases and V 8 bases, and 11 bases lay outside the gene matches.

The chain links TRBV6-1 to TRBJ1-3, with D perhaps TRBD1 (6 bases). The V gene's germline CDR1 is MNHNS and CDR2 SASEGT. The CDR3 length is 16 residues. The germline V and J ends were trimmed by 1 base and 6 bases, with 16 bases remaining between them. CDR3 protein: CASSEEGGLGLNTIYF. The CDR3 DNA sequence: TGTGCCAGCAGTGAAGAGGGGGGGTTAGGATTAAACACCATATATTTT.

The chain uses TRBV29-1 and TRBJ2-7; 10 bases match TRBD2. The V gene end was trimmed by 4 bases and the J gene end by 6 bases; junction bases not matched to a gene: 9. Germline values: CDR1 SQVTM, CDR2 ANQGSEA. This CDR3 has 14 amino acids. The CDR3 DNA follows: TGCAGCGTTGTAGCTAGCGGGAGAACTTTCGAGCAGTACTTC. Encoded protein: CSVVASGRTFEQYF.